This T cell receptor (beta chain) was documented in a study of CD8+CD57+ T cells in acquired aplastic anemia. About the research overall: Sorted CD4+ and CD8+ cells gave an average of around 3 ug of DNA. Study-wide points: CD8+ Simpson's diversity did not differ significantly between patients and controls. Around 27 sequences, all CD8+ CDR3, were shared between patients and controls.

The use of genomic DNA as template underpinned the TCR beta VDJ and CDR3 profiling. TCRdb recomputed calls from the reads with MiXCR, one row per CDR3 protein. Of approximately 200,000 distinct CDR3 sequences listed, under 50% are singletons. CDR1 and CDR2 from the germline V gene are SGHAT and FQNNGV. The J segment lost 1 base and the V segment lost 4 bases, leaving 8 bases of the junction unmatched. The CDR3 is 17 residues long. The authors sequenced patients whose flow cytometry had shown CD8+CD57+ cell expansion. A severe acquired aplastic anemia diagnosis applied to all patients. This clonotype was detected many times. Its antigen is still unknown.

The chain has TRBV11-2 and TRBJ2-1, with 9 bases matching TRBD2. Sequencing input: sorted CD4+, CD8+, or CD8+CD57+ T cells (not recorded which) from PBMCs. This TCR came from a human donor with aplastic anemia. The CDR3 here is CASSSFGLAGSYNEQFF. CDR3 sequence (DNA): TGTGCCAGCAGCTCCTTCGGTCTAGCGGGGTCCTACAATGAGCAGTTCTTC. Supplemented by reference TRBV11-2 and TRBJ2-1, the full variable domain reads EAGVAQSPRYKIIEKRQSVAFWCNPISGHATLYWYQQILGQGPKLLIQFQNNGVVDDSQLPKDRFSAERLKGVDSTLKIQPAKLEDSAVYLCASSSFGLAGSYNEQFFGPGTRLTVL.